The clone carrying this T cell receptor beta chain came up a few times. Germline CDR1 reads MDHEN; CDR2 reads SYDVKM. This CDR3 spans 15 amino acids. Trimming cost V 7 bases and J 3 bases; bases outside gene matches: 11. This specimen comes from a study of cytomegalovirus exposure and HLA in healthy donors. Amplification used 60 Vbeta primers and 13 Jbeta primers. Only in-frame clones appear in the TCRdb table, and some are missing; sequencing was by immunoSEQ multiplex PCR. The sample includes roughly 93,000 clones, around 81% of them seen just once. The chain carries TRBV28 and TRBJ1-1, with TRBD1 identical over 7 bases. Sequenced material: PBMCs. This receptor was taken from a man aged 25-45 years in good health and CMV-seronegative. CDR3 amino acids: CASNQIRGTDTEAFF. CDR3 sequence (DNA): TGTGCCAGCAACCAAATAAGGGGGACAGACACTGAAGCTTTCTTT.